These 22 T cell receptor beta chains were sequenced from one sample in a study of CD8 T cells in ankylosing spondylitis. General study findings and limits: It appeared that ankylosing spondylitis blood was characterized by a TCR beta motif of roughly 8 highly homologous variants.

TCRdb processed the 5' RACE reads anew with MiXCR; each CDR3 protein has one entry. The sample has 470,000 or so distinct CDR3 sequences, roughly 26% seen once. Their cognate antigens are unknown. Source material: blood, either unsorted or a sorted T cell fraction (not recorded which). The receptors stem from a male donor with ankylosing spondylitis.

For the CDR3, the DNA is TGCAGTGCTAGCGGGGACTCTTTGGAGGATACGCAGTATTTT. Protein sequence: CSASGDSLEDTQYF. The rearrangement links TRBV20-1 to TRBJ2-3; D possibly corresponds to TRBD2 (6 bases). Deletions cut 3 bases from V and 6 bases from J, with 16 bases between. The germline V gene encodes CDR1 DFQATT and CDR2 SNEGSKA (reference sequence). The CDR3 runs 14 residues.

The chain recombines TRBV7-2 with TRBJ1-4; D is possibly TRBD1 (6 bases). This CDR3 comprises 15 residues. V was shortened by 5 bases and J by 3 bases, with 13 bases between the two germline ends. Germline lookup yields CDR1 SGHTA and CDR2 FQGNSA. In DNA, the CDR3 is TGTGCCAGCAGCGCCCACAGGGTTGCTAATGAAAAACTGTTTTTT. It yields the protein CASSAHRVANEKLFF.

This clonotype showed up just a few times. The chain combines TRBV7-9 with TRBJ1-1, with 8 bases matching TRBD1. V shed 6 bases and J 5 bases; nucleotides not matched to a gene: 5. Looked up from germline, CDR1 is SEHNR and CDR2 is FQNEAQ (reference sequence). CDR3 length: 13 amino acids. The CDR3 spells CASSQGAWTEAFF. The CDR3 nucleotides read TGTGCCAGCAGTCAGGGGGCTTGGACTGAAGCTTTCTTT.

This clonotype was detected only a few times. V usage is TRBV18 and J usage is TRBJ2-1, with D tentatively TRBD2 (5 bases). This CDR3 region has 13 residues. Germline lookup yields CDR1 KGHSH and CDR2 LQKENI. V was cut by 5 bases and J by 15 bases, with 20 bases left in between. The CDR3 region is CASSAGTEASLFF. CDR3 DNA: TGTGCCAGCTCAGCGGGTACAGAGGCTTCGCTGTTCTTC.

The rearrangement joins TRBV29-1 to TRBJ2-3; 10 nucleotides line up with TRBD2. This CDR3 has 15 amino acids. Trimming cost V 6 bases and J 1 base; bases outside gene matches: 7. In germline, CDR1 is SQVTM, CDR2 ANQGSEA. The DNA of the CDR3 is TGCAGCGTAGGGGGACTAGCGTCTCGCACAGATACGCAGTATTTT. Translating gives CSVGGLASRTDTQYF.

The table lists this clonotype with a few counts. Here the CDR3 reads CASSSGVLPPLHF. The CDR3 bases are TGCGCCAGCAGCTCGGGAGTACTTCCACCCCTCCACTTT. This chain links TRBV5-1 with TRBJ1-6; no definite D call. Germline V gene lookup returns CDR1 SGHRS and CDR2 YFSETQ. There are 13 residues in the CDR3. Trimming stripped 3 bases from V and 11 bases from J, with 12 bases between.

This chain links TRBV6-1 with TRBJ1-5; no clear D gene. Between the trimmed V and J ends, which lost 2 bases and 9 bases, there was a span of 11 bases. The CDR3 loop spans 13 amino acids. The germline V gene has CDR1 MNHNS and CDR2 SASEGT. This CDR3 reads CASSEIRGGPQHF. For the CDR3, the DNA is TGTGCCAGCAGTGAAATCAGAGGAGGGCCCCAGCATTTT.

This clonotype was counted between two and nine times. V usage is TRBV12-3 or TRBV12-4 and J usage is TRBJ1-2; maybe TRBD1 (6 bases). Trimming removed 1 base from V and 13 bases from J, with 16 bases in between. CDR3 length equals 13 residues. The CDR3 spells CASSLVGKGGGTF. The DNA of the CDR3 is TGTGCCAGCAGTTTAGTAGGCAAGGGGGGCGGCACCTTC.

The V gene is TRBV21-1, the J gene TRBJ2-7; the table calls TRBD2, which could not be checked here. TRBV21-1 is termed a pseudogene. The CDR3 is 15 amino acids. Here the CDR3 DNA reads TGTGCCAGCAAACTCGGGCCGGACCATATCTACGAGCAGTACGTC. Residues: CASKLGPDHIYEQYV.

The CDR3 DNA sequence: TGTGCCAGCAGTGCCCCGGAGGTCAACACTGAAGCTTTCTTT. As protein: CASSAPEVNTEAFF. V is TRBV27 and J is TRBJ1-1, with D hard to call. This CDR3 has 14 amino acids. The ends were cut back, 5 bases at V and 2 bases at J, with 12 bases in the middle. Germline assignment: CDR1 MNHEY and CDR2 SMNVEV (reference sequence).

The DNA of the CDR3 is TGTGCCAGCAGTCAATTGGACGGAATTGAGACCCAGTACTTC. Its translation: CASSQLDGIETQYF. The chain is built from TRBV27 and TRBJ2-5; D is uncertain. This CDR3 contains 14 residues. Looked up from germline, CDR1 is MNHEY and CDR2 is SMNVEV (reference sequence). V was clipped by 5 bases and J by 5 bases, with 15 bases between them.

This clonotype occurred once. The V gene is TRBV20-1, the J gene TRBJ2-3; D not certain. V gave up 6 bases and J gave up 0 bases, with 16 bases separating them. The germline gives CDR1 DFQATT, CDR2 SNEGSKA (reference sequence). The CDR3 has 15 amino acids. The CDR3 region is CSAPRTRSSTDTQYF. DNA for the CDR3: TGCAGTGCACCAAGGACCCGTTCGAGCACAGATACGCAGTATTTT.

The rearrangement joins TRBV5-1 to TRBJ1-2; D unclear. This CDR3 has 12 residues. Germline V gene sequence: CDR1 SGHRS, CDR2 YFSETQ. The ends were cut back, 4 bases at V and 2 bases at J, with 6 bases in the middle. CDR3 in DNA: TGCGCCAGCAGCACCACAAACTATGGCTACACCTTC. Translated: CASSTTNYGYTF.

The rearrangement joins TRBV28 to TRBJ2-1, with TRBD2 identical over 13 bases. CDR1 is MDHEN, CDR2 SYDVKM, per germline. V was pared by 6 bases and J by 0 bases, with 5 bases of the junction left unmatched. The CDR3 extends over 17 amino acids. The CDR3 sequence is CASSGLAGETSYNEQFF. DNA for the CDR3: TGTGCCAGCAGCGGACTAGCGGGAGAGACCTCCTACAATGAGCAGTTCTTC.

The chain uses TRBV5-1 and TRBJ2-1; 8 bases map to TRBD2. Germline V lookup: CDR1 SGHRS, CDR2 YFSETQ. V lost 4 bases to trimming and J lost 2 bases; unmatched junction nucleotides: 5. The CDR3 contains 15 residues. CDR3 DNA: TGCGCCAGCAGCCCGACTAGCGTAACCTACAATGAGCAGTTCTTC. It encodes CASSPTSVTYNEQFF.

This clonotype was seen a handful of times. The rearrangement links TRBV5-6 to TRBJ1-1, with a tentative D call TRBD1 (6 bases). V was cut by 2 bases and J by 3 bases, with 17 bases left in between. Germline V lookup: CDR1 SGHDT, CDR2 YYEEEE. There are 16 residues in the CDR3. The CDR3, as DNA: TGTGCCAGCAGCTTCGCGGGACACCCGGTGGACACTGAAGCTTTCTTT. Its protein is CASSFAGHPVDTEAFF.

The genes are TRBV5-1 and TRBJ2-3; TRBD1 matches 7 bases. This CDR3 is 16 amino acids long. The germline V gene has CDR1 SGHRS and CDR2 YFSETQ. V shed 1 base and J 2 bases; nucleotides not matched to a gene: 7. The CDR3 here is CASSLSWGQTTDTQYF. The CDR3 region has the DNA TGCGCCAGCAGCTTGTCATGGGGACAGACCACAGATACGCAGTATTTT.

This clonotype was counted only a few times. The chain joins TRBV5-1 to TRBJ2-1, with D maybe TRBD1 (6 bases). Deletions cut 6 bases from V and 6 bases from J, with 16 bases between. CDR3 length: 14 residues. The germline V gene encodes CDR1 SGHRS and CDR2 YFSETQ. CDR3 bases: TGCGCCAGCACCCGGGACACCACGGCCAATGAGCAGTTCTTC. Translation gives CASTRDTTANEQFF.

Only a few counts were recorded for this clonotype. The chain uses TRBV27 and TRBJ1-2; 12 bases agree with TRBD1. This CDR3 has 17 amino acids. The trim removed 3 bases at V and 8 bases at J, leaving 13 bases unmatched. Germline V gene lookup returns CDR1 MNHEY and CDR2 SMNVEV (reference sequence). CDR3 sequence: CASSFLPPGQGAGGYTF. CDR3 coding DNA: TGTGCCAGCAGTTTCCTCCCCCCGGGACAGGGGGCGGGGGGCTACACCTTC.

This clonotype was picked up a small number of times. The rearrangement uses TRBV3-1 and TRBJ1-1; D is undetermined. Trimming shortened V by 0 bases and J by 0 bases, and 14 bases separated the two germline ends. Germline CDR1 reads LGHDT; CDR2 reads YNNKEL (reference sequence). This CDR3 region has 17 residues. CDR3: CASSQDKGLRMNTEAFF. CDR3 sequence (DNA): TGTGCCAGCAGCCAAGATAAAGGGCTGCGGATGAACACTGAAGCTTTCTTT.

This clonotype was seen a few times. CDR3 sequence reads: CATSDPSQFGYGYTF. CDR3 nucleotides: TGTGCCACCAGTGATCCAAGCCAGTTTGGCTATGGCTACACCTTC. The V and J genes are TRBV24-1 and TRBJ1-2; no clear D gene. This CDR3 region has 15 residues. Trimming took off 3 bases at V and 4 bases at J, with 14 bases between the two ends. Germline values: CDR1 KGHDR, CDR2 SFDVKD.

The V and J genes are TRBV24-1 and TRBJ2-1; no firm D call. Germline V gene data show CDR1 as KGHDR and CDR2 as SFDVKD. The V and J ends lost 3 bases and 0 bases respectively, with 11 bases between them. This CDR3 contains 16 residues. Here the CDR3 reads CATSDPLASSYNEQFF. The CDR3 DNA sequence: TGTGCCACCAGTGATCCCCTGGCCAGCTCCTACAATGAGCAGTTCTTC.